This TCR beta chain was identified in a study of blood T cell repertoires in COVID-19. Study context: Recovered Cohort 3 donors showed two negative PCRs, clearance, or symptom resolution.

Participant age was about 18 to 89 years, and participants resided in approximately 25 US areas. How the authors handled the data: Estimation of nucleated cell counts was performed using reference gene primer amplification. The protocol was immunoSEQ multiplex PCR, while the TCRdb copy is restricted to in-frame clones and leaves out a portion. For V, J and clone size, that table is used; D and trimming come from the DNA. The sample contains more than 300,000 clones, 70% to 90% of which appear only once. Germline V lookup: CDR1 SQVTM, CDR2 ANQGSEA. The CDR3 runs to 13 residues. The V and J ends lost 7 bases and 2 bases respectively, with 12 bases between them.

The clonotype originates from a man aged 35 to 55 in a cohort exposed to, infected with or recovered from COVID-19 (not recorded which). V is TRBV29-1 and J is TRBJ1-5, with D perhaps matching TRBD1 (5 bases). Sequencing was carried out using PBMCs or T cells enriched from blood (not recorded which). For the CDR3, the DNA is TGCAGCGCCCAAAAAGGGGGCAATCAGCCCCAGCATTTT. Its protein is CSAQKGGNQPQHF.